This TCR beta chain was sequenced for a study of T cell responses to AZD1222 COVID-19 vaccine (TCRdb year 2021). Regarding the complete study: AZD1222 recipients whose second dose came at about 4 weeks and those whose second dose came at about 12 weeks were combined into one group, since spike-specific TCR depth and breadth did not differ between the two schedules. Trial participants were enrolled into age subgroups of 18-55, 56-69 and 70-plus years, which contained approximately 150, 28 and 58 TCR-sequenced participants, respectively. TCR sequencing covered more than 230 trial participants: 200 to 220 given two doses of AZD1222 and about 26 given two doses of MenACWY control vaccine. The full study reports these points: Vaccine-associated CD4 TCRs spanned the whole spike protein, with dominant responses in regions 160-218 and 743-854. Spike-specific TCR breadth and depth rose significantly after two AZD1222 doses compared with day 0 and with MenACWY recipients. Only 5 to 7 AZD1222 recipients were SARS-CoV-2 seropositive at baseline, limiting conclusions about previously exposed vaccinees. Because no day 14 peak-response samples were available, repertoires were characterized only after the peak T cell response. Reportedly, close to half of the unique spike-specific TCRs recognized epitopes lying outside the regions that are mutated in the B.1.351 and B.1.1.7 variants. In the small 56-69-year group, the increase in depth fell short of significance, most likely because of low power. Participants were mostly white British, with more females than males. The authors suggested clonal diversity may have been underestimated.

Reading the label with the study, this specimen's time point is: baseline before first vaccination. Samples from vaccinated people were obtained from the UK trials COV001 and COV002, which included a single-blind randomized controlled phase 2/3 trial of AZD1222 (ChAdOx1 nCoV-19) in healthy adults. Trial participant PBMC samples were collected at day 0 and day 28 after the second dose for TCRbeta chain sequencing. A remark on this clone: No antigen is known for it. No much larger clonotype is one base removed from it; base qualities were not supplied.

The CDR3 regions of human TCRbeta chains were analyzed by immunosequencing. The source study handled its data this way. Repertoire TCRs were checked for matches against a reference library of SARS-CoV-2-specific TCRs that had been generated using the MIRA antigen-specificity platform. Breadth was defined as the fraction of unique TCRs that were SARS-CoV-2-associated. Depth was defined as the fraction of total T cells that were SARS-CoV-2-associated. Using the MIRA data, each spike-specific TCR was assigned both to the spike region to which the TCR was reactive and to a CD4 or CD8 class. Log10-transformed breadth and depth values were compared by one-way ANOVA with Sidak's multiple comparisons tests. TCRdb mirrors the immuneACCESS table, restricted to in-frame sequences. Some clones are absent from its copies; in checked studies, under half trace to an unresolved V gene, and the reason for the others is unknown. The V and J calls and the clone size are those of that table, but D and trimming were determined from the DNA. This sample holds 100,000 or so clones; 85% to 90% were observed only once. The ten largest clones represent less than 4% of the sample.

Trimmed from V: 5 bases; trimmed from J: 10 bases; junction bases lacking a gene match: 6. Including cysteine and phenylalanine, the CDR3 has 13 amino acids. The read is trimmed to its CDR3 DNA, 39 bases read in frame from base 1. Looking up the germline V gene (reference sequence) yields CDR1 MNHEY and CDR2 SMNVEV. This receptor chain uses TRBV27 and TRBJ1-4; TRBD1 aligns with 8 central bases. Sequencing was performed on peripheral blood, taken on day 0 of AZD1222 vaccination. The sequence came from an adult in good health. The encoded CDR3 is CASSQDRAGKLFF. The bases are TGTGCCAGCAGTCAGGACAGGGCGGGAAAACTGTTTTTT.